These T cell receptor beta chains were read from a single sample in a study of shared clonotypes between healthy human individuals. The repertoire was sequenced with immunoSEQ multiplex PCR; TCRdb's copy has only in-frame clones and lacks some. The sample has approximately 2,000,000 clones; 85% to 95% are singletons. The sequenced material came from naive CD4+ T cells from PBMCs. These receptors all stem from a man aged 18 to 30 in good health. Some clones in this sample may be carry-over from other donors' samples. Each CDR3 is given with its conserved first and last residue. D genes are given only for firm matches. Clone size appears in some rows only: once, few, many, or a class for an expanded clone.

NA	NA	TRBV18	TRBJ2-7	CASSPIPAPDYEQYF	TGTGCCAGCTCACCAATCCCCGCGCCGGACTACGAGCAGTACTTC
TRBD2	NA	TRBV28	TRBJ2-1	CASRLLAGGPFNEQFF	TGTGCCAGCAGGCTCCTAGCGGGAGGGCCCTTCAATGAGCAGTTCTTC
NA	NA	TRBV5-5	TRBJ2-3	CASSLSAGSGTDTQYF	TGTGCCAGCAGCTTGAGTGCAGGCTCAGGCACAGATACGCAGTATTTT
NA	NA	TRBV18	TRBJ1-2	CASSPNGGNYGYTF	TGTGCCAGCTCCCCTAACGGGGGGAACTATGGCTACACCTTC
TRBD2	NA	TRBV4-3	TRBJ2-2	CASSQSGGSYTGELFF	TGCGCCAGCAGCCAATCCGGCGGGAGTTACACCGGGGAGCTGTTTTTT
NA	NA	TRBV6-1	TRBJ1-1	CASSGYGRITEAFF	TGTGCCAGCAGCGGATACGGACGGATCACTGAAGCTTTCTTT
TRBD2	NA	TRBV11-1	TRBJ2-2	CASSRGLLTGELFF	TGTGCCAGCAGCCGGGGACTACTCACCGGGGAGCTGTTTTTT
TRBD2	NA	TRBV30	TRBJ2-3	CAWSHGLAGTSTDTQYF	TGTGCCTGGAGTCATGGACTAGCTGGAACTAGCACAGATACGCAGTATTTT
NA	NA	TRBV28	TRBJ2-6	CASSSTPGANVLTF	TGTGCCAGCAGTTCCACTCCTGGGGCCAACGTCCTGACTTTC
NA	NA	TRBV18	TRBJ1-1	CASSPEPTEAFF	TGTGCCAGCTCACCCGAGCCCACTGAAGCTTTCTTT
NA	NA	TRBV7-9	TRBJ1-2	CASSLVGRNYGYTF	TGTGCCAGCAGCTTAGTAGGTCGGAACTATGGCTACACCTTC
NA	few	TRBV27	TRBJ2-7	CASSFTGSYEQYF	TGTGCCAGCAGTTTCACAGGTTCCTACGAGCAGTACTTC
NA	NA	TRBV18	TRBJ2-3	CASSRGDTQYF	TGTGCCAGCTCACGTGGAGATACGCAGTATTTT
NA	NA	TRBV30	TRBJ2-7	CAWSVAGFEQYF	TGTGCCTGGAGTGTGGCGGGGTTCGAGCAGTACTTC
NA	NA	TRBV4-1	TRBJ1-2	CASSQALLRGRGDYGYTF	TGCGCCAGCAGCCAAGCTCTTCTTAGGGGACGGGGGGACTATGGCTACACCTTC
NA	NA	TRBV7-9	TRBJ2-7	CASSFTTAYEQYF	TGTGCCAGCAGCTTCACGACAGCCTACGAGCAGTACTTC
TRBD2	NA	TRBV6-1	TRBJ2-3	CASRGGRVADTQYF	TGTGCCAGCAGGGGCGGGAGGGTGGCAGATACGCAGTATTTT
NA	NA	TRBV28	TRBJ2-2	CASSLNRWAGRMAGELFF	TGTGCCAGCAGTTTAAATCGGTGGGCGGGACGTATGGCCGGGGAGCTGTTTTTT
TRBD2	NA	TRBV5-1	TRBJ2-1	CASNGLAGGNEQFF	TGCGCCAGCAATGGACTAGCGGGAGGGAATGAGCAGTTCTTC
NA	NA	TRBV7-7	TRBJ2-2	CASSSHTGNTGELFF	TGTGCCAGCAGCTCTCATACAGGGAACACCGGGGAGCTGTTTTTT
TRBD2	once	TRBV6-5	TRBJ2-7	CASKRGGSYEQYF	TGTGCCAGCAAACGGGGGGGGTCCTACGAGCAGTACTTC
TRBD1	NA	TRBV6-6	TRBJ2-3	CASGQGVTDTQYF	TGTGCCAGCGGACAGGGGGTCACAGATACGCAGTATTTT